The clone carrying this TCR beta chain was recorded a few times. Its antigen is not identified. The trim removed 4 bases at V and 3 bases at J, leaving 11 bases unmatched. The CDR3 contains 19 residues. Germline CDR1 and CDR2: SGHNT and YYREEE (reference sequence). The sample comes from a study of molecular identifiers for immune sequencing clone quantification. Overall study findings and caveats: Clones that exceeded 20 RNA copies held over 99% of effector molecules, yet under 1% in naive cells.

A single record per CDR3 protein comes from TCRdb applying MiXCR to the PCR reads. The sample carries hundreds of thousands of distinct CDR3 sequences, around 25% recorded once. The sequence derives from a human donor in good health. Some libraries in this study had Jurkat cell RNA spiked in. Source material: naive CD8+ T cells from blood, with Jurkat cell RNA spiked in. Noted subset: FACS-sorted CD8+CD4-CCR7+CD45RA+ naive T cells. The chain joins TRBV5-4 to TRBJ2-3; 16 bases line up with TRBD2. Here the CDR3 DNA reads TGTGCCAGCAGCCCGGGACTAGCGGGGGGGACAGCCTCGACAGATACGCAGTATTTT. Translated: CASSPGLAGGTASTDTQYF.